The clone carrying this T cell receptor (beta chain) was counted once. As yet, its antigen is unknown. These donors counted as nominally healthy when sampled, but unrecorded immune exposures were likely. The entry originates in a study of cytomegalovirus exposure and HLA in healthy donors. Study summary: For the roughly 390 genotyped donors, roughly 80% fell within the Caucasian-associated ancestry cluster.

General observations from the study: The authors listed around 150 TCR beta chains as cytomegalovirus-associated. For most subjects, TCR beta sequences were reported to predict HLA-A and HLA-B alleles with accuracy.

Use of 60 Vbeta and 13 Jbeta primers characterized the PCR. The table came from immunoSEQ multiplex PCR; TCRdb's copy has only in-frame clones and leaves some out. Among approximately 50,000 clones listed, around 82% were seen once. Source material: PBMCs. The sequence came from a boy aged 5-17 years in good health and CMV-seropositive.

CDR3 protein: CASSLDRVGEKLFF. In DNA, the CDR3 is TGTGCCAGCAGCTTAGACAGGGTTGGGGAAAAACTGTTTTTT. The V call is TRBV7-8, the J call TRBJ1-4; tentatively, D is TRBD1 (6 bases). Trimming stripped 1 base from V and 8 bases from J, with 11 bases between. This CDR3 spans 14 amino acids. Germline CDR1 and CDR2: SGHVS and FQNEAQ.